Sequencing of this T cell receptor beta chain was carried out in a study of graft-versus-host responses after intestinal transplantation. Study in general: Induction using anti-thymocyte globulin, followed by tacrolimus and steroids for approximately 3 years, was given to all recipients.

Whole-study results and caveats: Analysis identified GvH clones in recipient marrow, with some appearing first in ileum or blood. Peak levels of circulating GvH clones tracked with early post-transplant HvG declines. Graft-versus-host to host-versus-graft clonal ratios in allografts were high in patients with graft-donor T cell macrochimerism.

Unmatched junction bases numbered 15, after V lost 4 bases and J lost 5 bases. Germline V gene data show CDR1 as SGDLS and CDR2 as YYNGEE. CDR3 length equals 17 residues. Profiling relied on immunoSEQ multiplex PCR, and the TCRdb table lists in-frame clones only, not all of them. The sample carries 40,000 or so clones, about 95% recorded once. To note about this clone: The target antigen is unknown.

This TCR was sampled from a human donor who was the organ donor for an intestinal transplant. Specimen: unstimulated CD8+ T cells sorted from spleen or lymph node cells, collected before transplant. The J gene is TRBJ2-3, the V gene TRBV9; 8 nucleotides line up with TRBD2. This CDR3 is CASSLYGRTSKEDTQYF. CDR3 sequence (DNA): TGTGCCAGCAGCCTCTACGGGAGGACTAGCAAGGAAGATACGCAGTATTTT. The whole variable domain, filled in from reference TRBV9 and TRBJ2-3, reads DSGVTQTPKHLITATGQRVTLRCSPRSGDLSVYWYQQSLDQGLQFLIQYYNGEERAKGNILERFSAQQFPDLHSELNLSSLELGDSALYFCASSLYGRTSKEDTQYFGPGTRLTVL.